What follows are 7 T cell receptor beta chains derived from one specimen sequenced in a study of blood T cell repertoires in COVID-19. Sequenced by immunoSEQ multiplex PCR; TCRdb stores in-frame clones only, minus some. The table lists a few hundred thousand clones, approximately 82% of them singletons. The sequencing sample was made of peripheral blood. These receptors came from a young woman with acute or convalescent COVID-19.

Only a few counts were recorded for this clone. The chain recombines TRBV2 with TRBJ2-2, with a possible D match to TRBD2 (6 bases). The CDR3 has 17 residues. The germline V gene encodes CDR1 SNHLY and CDR2 FYNNEI. V was trimmed by 3 bases and J by 7 bases, leaving 21 bases between them. The DNA for the CDR3 is TGTGCCAGCAGTGAGTCCCCCATACGGGGGTTTATCGGGGAGCTGTTTTTT. Its translation is CASSESPIRGFIGELFF.

This chain connects TRBV7-8 to TRBJ1-1; possibly TRBD1 for D (5 bases). Trimming pared 1 base from V and 2 bases from J, leaving 8 bases between. CDR1 is SGHVS and CDR2 is FQNEAQ in the germline V gene. This CDR3 region has 14 residues. The CDR3 spells CASSLEGLNTEAFF. CDR3 nucleotides: TGTGCCAGCAGCTTAGAGGGGTTAAACACTGAAGCTTTCTTT.

The V and J genes are TRBV5-1 and TRBJ2-1, with 8 positions matching TRBD2. Trimming cost V 0 bases and J 14 bases; bases outside gene matches: 4. The germline V gene has CDR1 SGHRS and CDR2 YFSETQ. The CDR3 runs to 12 residues. CDR3 loop: CASSLGAGGKFF. CDR3 DNA sequence: TGCGCCAGCAGCTTGGGGGCGGGAGGCAAGTTCTTC.

This chain connects TRBV7-9 to TRBJ2-7; weak D call: TRBD2 (5 bases). V lost 4 bases to trimming and J lost 3 bases, with 16 bases between them. Germline V gives CDR1 SEHNR, CDR2 FQNEAQ (reference sequence). The CDR3 extends over 15 amino acids. CDR3 nucleotides: TGTGCCAGCAGCTCGCCTCTAGCTGGGCACTACGAGCAGTACTTC. It specifies CASSSPLAGHYEQYF.

This chain uses TRBV10-1 with TRBJ2-3; 7 nucleotides align to TRBD1. Per germline, CDR1 WNHNN and CDR2 SYGVQD (reference sequence). This CDR3 is 14 amino acids long. The ends lost 6 bases at V and 2 bases at J; junction bases unmatched: 5. In nucleotides, the CDR3 is TGCGCCAGCAGCGACAGGGTCCCCACAGATACGCAGTATTTT. It codes for CASSDRVPTDTQYF.

This clone was detected a few times. The chain links TRBV27 to TRBJ1-5; D not resolved. CDR3 length equals 14 residues. V shed 5 bases and J shed 3 bases, with 11 bases lying between them. Germline CDR1 and CDR2: MNHEY and SMNVEV (reference sequence). In nucleotides, the CDR3 is TGTGCCAGCAGTCTAGGTAGGCTCAATCAGCCCCAGCATTTT. It is translated as CASSLGRLNQPQHF.

The CDR3 loop reads CASSIPGVSEAFF. CDR3 DNA: TGTGCCAGTAGTATACCGGGGGTATCTGAAGCTTTCTTT. The V gene is TRBV19, the J gene TRBJ1-1; maybe TRBD1 (5 bases). Germline values: CDR1 LNHDA, CDR2 SQIVND (reference sequence). There are 13 residues in the CDR3. The V end lost 2 bases, the J end lost 6 bases, and 10 bases lay between the germline ends.